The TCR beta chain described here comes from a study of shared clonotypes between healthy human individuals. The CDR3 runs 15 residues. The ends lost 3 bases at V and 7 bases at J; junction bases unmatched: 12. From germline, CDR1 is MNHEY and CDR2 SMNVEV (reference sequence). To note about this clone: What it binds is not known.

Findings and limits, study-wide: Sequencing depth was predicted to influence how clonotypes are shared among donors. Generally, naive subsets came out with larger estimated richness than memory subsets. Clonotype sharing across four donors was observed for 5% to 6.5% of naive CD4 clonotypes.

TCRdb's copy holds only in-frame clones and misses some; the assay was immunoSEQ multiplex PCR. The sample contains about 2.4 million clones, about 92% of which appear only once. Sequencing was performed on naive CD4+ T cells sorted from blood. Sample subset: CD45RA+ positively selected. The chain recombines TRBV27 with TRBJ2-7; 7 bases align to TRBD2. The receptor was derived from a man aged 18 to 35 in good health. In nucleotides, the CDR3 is TGTGCCAGCAGTTTCTCTCGCGGGAGAAACTTGGAGCAGTACTTC. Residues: CASSFSRGRNLEQYF.